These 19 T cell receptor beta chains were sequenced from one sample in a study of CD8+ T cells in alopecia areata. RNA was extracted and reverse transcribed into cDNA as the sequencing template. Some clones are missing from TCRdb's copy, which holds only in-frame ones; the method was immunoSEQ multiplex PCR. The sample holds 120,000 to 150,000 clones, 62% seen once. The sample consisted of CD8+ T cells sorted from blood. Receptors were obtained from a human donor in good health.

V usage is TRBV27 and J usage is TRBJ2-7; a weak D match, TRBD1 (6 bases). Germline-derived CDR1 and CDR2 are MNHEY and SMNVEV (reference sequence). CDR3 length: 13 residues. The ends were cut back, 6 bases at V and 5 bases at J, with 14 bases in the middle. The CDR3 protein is CASRPGERDEQYF. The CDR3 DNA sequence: TGTGCCAGCAGACCAGGGGAGAGGGACGAGCAGTACTTC.

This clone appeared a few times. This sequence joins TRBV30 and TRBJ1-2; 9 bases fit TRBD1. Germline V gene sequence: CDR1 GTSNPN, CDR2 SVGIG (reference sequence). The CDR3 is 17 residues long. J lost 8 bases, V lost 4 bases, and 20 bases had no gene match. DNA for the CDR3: TGTGCCTGGACCCACTATCCCGAGGACAGGGGTTGGTTGGGCTACACCTTC. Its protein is CAWTHYPEDRGWLGYTF.

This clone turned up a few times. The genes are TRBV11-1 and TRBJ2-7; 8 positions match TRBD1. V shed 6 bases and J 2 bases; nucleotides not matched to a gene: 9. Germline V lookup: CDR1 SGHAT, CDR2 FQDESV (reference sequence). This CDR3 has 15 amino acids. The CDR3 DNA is TGTGCCAGCAGACCCAGGGGGCGCGAGGCCTACGAGCAGTACTTC. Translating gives CASRPRGREAYEQYF. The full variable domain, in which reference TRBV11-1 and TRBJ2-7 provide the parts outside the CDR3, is EAEVAQSPRYKITEKSQAVAFWCDPISGHATLYWYRQILGQGPELLVQFQDESVVDDSQLPKDRFSAERLKGVDSTLKIQPAELGDSAMYLCASRPRGREAYEQYFGPGTRLTVT.

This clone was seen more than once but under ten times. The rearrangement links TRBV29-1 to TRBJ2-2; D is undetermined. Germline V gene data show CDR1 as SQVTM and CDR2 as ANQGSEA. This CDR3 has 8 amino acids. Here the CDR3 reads CPSGELFF. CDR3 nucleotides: TGCCCTTCGGGGGAGCTGTTTTTT.

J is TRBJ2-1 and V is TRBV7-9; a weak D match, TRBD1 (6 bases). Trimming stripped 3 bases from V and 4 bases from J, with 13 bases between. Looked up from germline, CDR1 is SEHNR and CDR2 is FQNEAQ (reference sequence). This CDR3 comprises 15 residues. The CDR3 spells CASSFRGNPYNEQFF. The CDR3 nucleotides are TGTGCCAGCAGCTTCAGGGGAAATCCGTACAATGAGCAGTTCTTC.

The CDR3 spells CASSQVSGSVAYEQYF. DNA of the CDR3: TGTGCCAGCAGCCAAGTAAGCGGGAGCGTCGCCTACGAGCAGTACTTC. The chain joins TRBV14 to TRBJ2-7, with 8 bases matching TRBD2. V lost 1 base and J lost 2; bases outside the gene matches: 7. The CDR3 extends over 16 amino acids. Germline V gene sequence: CDR1 SGHDN, CDR2 FVKESK.

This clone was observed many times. The CDR3 coding sequence is TGCGCCAGCAGCTTGAGACAGGGAAGGGAGCAGTACTTC. Translation: CASSLRQGREQYF. J is TRBJ2-7 and V is TRBV5-1, with 7 bases identical to TRBD1. Germline V gene lookup returns CDR1 SGHRS and CDR2 YFSETQ. The CDR3 runs 13 residues. The junction had 5 bases not matched to a gene; V was cut back by 1 base and J by 7 bases. The full variable domain, completed using reference TRBV5-1 and TRBJ2-7, is KAGVTQTPRYLIKTRGQQVTLSCSPISGHRSVSWYQQTPGQGLQFLFEYFSETQRNKGNFPGRFSGRQFSNSRSEMNVSTLELGDSALYLCASSLRQGREQYFGPGTRLTVT.

CDR3 nucleotide sequence: TGCGCCAGCAGCCAAGATGCGGCTAGTCGCGAGCAGTACTTC. This gives the protein CASSQDAASREQYF. The V gene is TRBV4-1, the J gene TRBJ2-7; D not resolved. CDR3 length equals 14 residues. Trimming took off 0 bases at V and 6 bases at J, with 12 bases between the two ends. The germline gives CDR1 MGHRA, CDR2 YSYEKL.

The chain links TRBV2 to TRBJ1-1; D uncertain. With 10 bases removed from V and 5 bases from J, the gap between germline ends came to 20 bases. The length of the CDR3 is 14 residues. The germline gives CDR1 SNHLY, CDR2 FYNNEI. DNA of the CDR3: TGTGCCATCCCTCGTGGAGGACTGTGGACTGAAGCTTTCTTT. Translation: CAIPRGGLWTEAFF.

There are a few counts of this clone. The CDR3 here is CASSLVPGVTGNTIYF. CDR3 DNA: TGTGCCAGCAGCTTAGTTCCAGGGGTTACTGGAAACACCATATATTTT. The gene calls are TRBV11-2 and TRBJ1-3, with D maybe TRBD1 (6 bases). V was trimmed by 1 base and J by 2 bases, leaving 12 bases between them. CDR1 and CDR2 from the germline V gene are SGHAT and FQNNGV. This CDR3 is 16 amino acids long.

The CDR3 sequence: CAWSGASGPGELFF. For the CDR3, the DNA is TGTGCCTGGTCCGGGGCTAGCGGGCCCGGGGAGCTGTTTTTT. The chain employs TRBV30 and TRBJ2-2; 8 bases are shared with TRBD2. With 5 bases clipped from V and 6 bases from J, the junction kept 8 bases outside the gene matches. Per the germline V gene, CDR1 is GTSNPN and CDR2 is SVGIG (reference sequence). The CDR3 covers 14 residues.

CDR3 in amino acids: CASSQGLTNTQYF. CDR3 in DNA: TGTGCCAGCAGCCAGGGCCTTACAAATACGCAGTATTTT. The chain carries TRBV7-6 and TRBJ2-3; D might be TRBD1 (5 bases). Germline-derived CDR1 and CDR2 are SGHVS and FNYEAQ. V lost 5 bases, J lost 7 bases, and 13 bases lay in between. This CDR3 is built from 13 residues. Using reference TRBV7-6 and TRBJ2-3 for the parts outside the CDR3, the full variable domain is GAGVSQSPRYKVTKRGQDVALRCDPISGHVSLYWYRQALGQGPEFLTYFNYEAQQDKSGLPNDRFSAERPEGSISTLTIQRTEQRDSAMYRCASSQGLTNTQYFGPGTRLTVL.

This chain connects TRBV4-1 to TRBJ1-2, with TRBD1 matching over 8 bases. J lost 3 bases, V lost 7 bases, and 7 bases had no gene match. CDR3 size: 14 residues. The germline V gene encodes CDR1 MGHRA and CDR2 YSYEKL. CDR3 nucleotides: TGCGCCAGCACCATACCGGGACAGGACTATGGCTACACCTTC. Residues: CASTIPGQDYGYTF.

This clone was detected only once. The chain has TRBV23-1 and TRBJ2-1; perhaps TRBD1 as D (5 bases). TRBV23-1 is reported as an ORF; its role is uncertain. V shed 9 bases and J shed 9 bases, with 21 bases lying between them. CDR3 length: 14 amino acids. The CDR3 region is CASLPTVPTGEQFF. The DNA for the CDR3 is TGCGCCAGTTTGCCGACAGTGCCGACGGGTGAGCAGTTCTTC.

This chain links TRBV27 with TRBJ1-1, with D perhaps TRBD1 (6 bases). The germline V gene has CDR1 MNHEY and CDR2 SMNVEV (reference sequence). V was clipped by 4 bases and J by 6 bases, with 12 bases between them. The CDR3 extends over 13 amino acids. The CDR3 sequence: CASSSLWGPEAFF. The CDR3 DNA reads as TGTGCCAGCAGTTCACTATGGGGGCCTGAAGCTTTCTTT.

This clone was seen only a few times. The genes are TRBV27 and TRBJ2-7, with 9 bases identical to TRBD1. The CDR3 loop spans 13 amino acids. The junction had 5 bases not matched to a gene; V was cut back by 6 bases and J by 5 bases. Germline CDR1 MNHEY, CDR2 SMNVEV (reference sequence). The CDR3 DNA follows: TGTGCCAGCAGCAACAGGGGGCTGCACGAGCAGTACTTC. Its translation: CASSNRGLHEQYF.

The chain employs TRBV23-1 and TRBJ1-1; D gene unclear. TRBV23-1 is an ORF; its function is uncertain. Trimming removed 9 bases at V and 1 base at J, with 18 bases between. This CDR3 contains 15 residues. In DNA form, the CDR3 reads TGCGCCAGAGGACTTAAACGGCCATCGAACACTGAAGCTTTCTTT. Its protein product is CARGLKRPSNTEAFF.

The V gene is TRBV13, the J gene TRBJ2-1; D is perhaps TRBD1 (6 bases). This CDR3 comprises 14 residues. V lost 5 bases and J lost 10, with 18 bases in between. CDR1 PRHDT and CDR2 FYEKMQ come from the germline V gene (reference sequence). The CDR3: CASSARGAGMEQFF. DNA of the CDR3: TGTGCCAGCAGCGCCAGGGGAGCTGGGATGGAGCAGTTCTTC.

CDR3 DNA: TGTGCCTGGAGTCACGATGGCCTAGCGGGAGCGGGAAATGAGCAGTTCTTC. This sequence encodes CAWSHDGLAGAGNEQFF. The V call is TRBV30, the J call TRBJ2-1; 10 nucleotides match TRBD2. V lost 2 bases, J lost 7 bases, and 14 bases stayed unmatched. The CDR3 sequence is 17 residues long. CDR1 is GTSNPN, CDR2 SVGIG, per germline (reference sequence). The full variable domain, its missing parts supplied by reference TRBV30 and TRBJ2-1, is SQTIHQWPATLVQPVGSPLSLECTVEGTSNPNLYWYRQAAGRGLQLLFYSVGIGQISSEVPQNLSASRPQDRQFILSSKKLLLSDSGFYLCAWSHDGLAGAGNEQFFGPGTRLTVL.